The 18 T cell receptor beta chains given below trace back to one sample, sequenced in a study of CD8 T cells in Susac syndrome. After extraction with the RNeasy kit, about 0.45 to 1 ug of the RNA was reverse transcribed using random hexamers. TCRdb reanalysed the immunoSEQ multiplex PCR reads using MiXCR and keeps one entry per CDR3 protein. The table records hundreds of thousands of distinct CDR3 sequences, more than 75% of them present only once. Sequencing input: CD8+ T cells from PBMCs. The receptor source for this set is a human donor with multiple sclerosis.

The J gene is TRBJ2-1, the V gene TRBV3-1, with D tentatively TRBD2 (5 bases). Germline-derived CDR1 and CDR2 are LGHDT and YNNKEL (reference sequence). The CDR3 is 16 amino acids. V was pared by 5 bases and J by 3 bases, with 17 bases between. The CDR3 is CASSGVVGEFYNEQFF. The CDR3 coding sequence is TGTGCCAGCAGCGGGGTGGTGGGAGAATTCTACAATGAGCAGTTCTTC.

The chain uses TRBV19 and TRBJ2-1; 8 bases fit TRBD2. CDR3 length: 14 residues. The ends lost 3 bases at V and 7 bases at J; junction bases unmatched: 5. The germline V gene encodes CDR1 LNHDA and CDR2 SQIVND (reference sequence). In DNA form, the CDR3 reads TGTGCCAGTAGTATCAGCGGGAGTGGGAATGAGCAGTTCTTC. Protein: CASSISGSGNEQFF.

V gene TRBV30 combines with J gene TRBJ2-1; 8 bases fit TRBD2. This CDR3 contains 18 residues. Germline CDR1 reads GTSNPN; CDR2 reads SVGIG (reference sequence). J was trimmed by 3 bases and V by 0 bases; bases with no gene match: 13. The CDR3 region has the DNA TGTGCCTGGAGTGTACCAGGTGGGGGGACTAGGGTCTACAATGAGCAGTTCTTC. Translated: CAWSVPGGGTRVYNEQFF.

The chain uses TRBV5-1 and TRBJ2-4; D is tentatively TRBD1 or TRBD2 (6 bases each). V was clipped by 6 bases and J by 2 bases, with 21 bases between them. This CDR3 spans 17 amino acids. CDR1 and CDR2 (germline): SGHRS, YFSETQ. CDR3 DNA: TGCGCCAGCACCCCCGGTTCAGGGGACTTTTCCAAAAACATTCAGTACTTC. It specifies CASTPGSGDFSKNIQYF.

The V call is TRBV27, the J call TRBJ2-1; D remains ambiguous. The CDR3 covers 14 residues. The ends were cut back, 2 bases at V and 2 bases at J, with 7 bases in the middle. Germline CDR1 and CDR2: MNHEY and SMNVEV (reference sequence). CDR3 protein: CASSLRGAYNEQFF. The CDR3 nucleotides are TGTGCCAGCAGTTTAAGAGGTGCCTACAATGAGCAGTTCTTC.

V usage is TRBV7-9 and J usage is TRBJ2-7; the match to TRBD1 covers 8 bases. Per germline, CDR1 SEHNR and CDR2 FQNEAQ (reference sequence). The CDR3 is 15 residues long. The V segment lost 5 bases and the J segment 5 bases; nucleotides outside the gene matches: 11. This chain's CDR3 is CASSPRTGIFNEQYF. The CDR3 DNA is TGTGCCAGCAGCCCCCGGACAGGGATATTCAACGAGCAGTACTTC.

The V gene is TRBV4-1, the J gene TRBJ2-2, with TRBD2 as a possible D gene (6 bases). With 4 bases removed from V and 2 bases from J, the gap between germline ends came to 17 bases. The CDR3 has 17 amino acids. Germline V gene sequence: CDR1 MGHRA, CDR2 YSYEKL. The CDR3 sequence is CASSRPAGRLNTGELFF. DNA of the CDR3: TGCGCCAGCAGCCGTCCGGCGGGAAGGCTAAACACCGGGGAGCTGTTTTTT.

J is TRBJ2-3 and V is TRBV29-1, with D uncertain. The V end lost 3 bases, the J end lost 0 bases, and 4 bases lay between the germline ends. This CDR3 contains 12 residues. Germline V lookup: CDR1 SQVTM, CDR2 ANQGSEA. The DNA of the CDR3 is TGCAGCGTTGAGGACAGCACAGATACGCAGTATTTT. Its protein is CSVEDSTDTQYF.

The chain combines TRBV20-1 with TRBJ2-7, with D possibly being TRBD2 (6 bases). The V end lost 0 bases, the J end lost 2 bases, and 11 bases lay between the germline ends. The CDR3 loop spans 14 amino acids. Germline lookup yields CDR1 DFQATT and CDR2 SNEGSKA (reference sequence). CDR3 DNA: TGCAGTGCTAGAGACCGGGACTTTACCTACGAGCAGTACTTC. It is translated as CSARDRDFTYEQYF.

This chain joins TRBV7-9 and TRBJ2-5; the D is unclear. V was clipped by 3 bases and J by 1 base, with 6 bases between them. Germline V lookup: CDR1 SEHNR, CDR2 FQNEAQ (reference sequence). The CDR3 extends over 13 amino acids. DNA of the CDR3: TGTGCCAGCAGCTTGCCGAGCCAAGAGACCCAGTACTTC. This sequence encodes CASSLPSQETQYF.

V is TRBV9 and J is TRBJ2-1; 10 nucleotides align to TRBD2. V gave up 3 bases and J gave up 7 bases; unmatched junction bases: 16. Germline V lookup: CDR1 SGDLS, CDR2 YYNGEE. The CDR3 spans 18 residues. The CDR3, as DNA: TGTGCCAGCAGCGGGGGTGGGCGAGCGGGAGGGCCTAGGAATGAGCAGTTCTTC. Translated: CASSGGGRAGGPRNEQFF.

V and J are TRBV30 and TRBJ1-5; D gene ambiguous. Germline V gene lookup returns CDR1 GTSNPN and CDR2 SVGIG (reference sequence). V dropped 3 bases and J dropped 4 bases, with 19 bases sitting between them. There are 16 residues in the CDR3. The CDR3 DNA sequence: TGTGCCTGGAGGGCACGATCCATGGGAGGAAATCAGCCCCAGCATTTT. Amino acids: CAWRARSMGGNQPQHF.

The genes are TRBV25-1 and TRBJ2-1; D unclear. The CDR3 loop spans 14 amino acids. V was clipped by 7 bases and J by 9 bases, with 19 bases between them. CDR1 and CDR2 from the germline V gene are MGHDK and SYGVNS. CDR3 coding DNA: TGTGCCAGCACCCGGGCAGAACTACAAGGTGAGCAGTTCTTC. It codes for CASTRAELQGEQFF. Supplemented by reference TRBV25-1 and TRBJ2-1, the full variable domain reads EADIYQTPRYLVIGTGKKITLECSQTMGHDKMYWYQQDPGMELHLIHYSYGVNSTEKGDLSSESTVSRIRTEHFPLTLESARPSHTSQYLCASTRAELQGEQFFGPGTRLTVL.

The gene calls are TRBV12-3 or TRBV12-4 and TRBJ2-2; the D call may be TRBD1 or TRBD2 (5 bases each). This CDR3 comprises 16 residues. Trimming shortened V by 5 bases and J by 1 base, and 14 bases separated the two germline ends. The CDR3 loop reads CASSGAGTVNTGELFF. CDR3 bases: TGTGCCAGCAGTGGAGCCGGGACGGTGAACACCGGGGAGCTGTTTTTT.

This clonotype came up once. V gene TRBV10-3 combines with J gene TRBJ1-3, with TRBD1 matching over 7 bases. This CDR3 contains 18 residues. V shed 5 bases, J shed 0 bases, and the junction held 13 bases outside the gene matches. Germline V gene lookup returns CDR1 ENHRY and CDR2 SYGVKD. This CDR3 reads CAISQKGGRMPSGNTIYF. The DNA for the CDR3 is TGTGCCATCAGTCAAAAAGGGGGCAGGATGCCCTCTGGAAACACCATATATTTT.

V is TRBV5-1 and J is TRBJ2-1; TRBD2 aligns across 10 bases. CDR1 is SGHRS and CDR2 is YFSETQ in the germline V gene. V was pared by 4 bases and J by 3 bases, with 7 bases of the junction left unmatched. The CDR3 has 16 amino acids. CDR3 sequence reads: CASSEALAGLYNEQFF. The CDR3 DNA reads TGCGCCAGCAGCGAAGCACTAGCGGGGCTCTACAATGAGCAGTTCTTC. Full variable domain (remainder filled in from reference TRBV5-1 and TRBJ2-1): KAGVTQTPRYLIKTRGQQVTLSCSPISGHRSVSWYQQTPGQGLQFLFEYFSETQRNKGNFPGRFSGRQFSNSRSEMNVSTLELGDSALYLCASSEALAGLYNEQFFGPGTRLTVL.

This rearrangement joins TRBV5-5 to TRBJ2-7; 8 positions agree with TRBD2. The CDR3 consists of 14 residues. Germline assignment: CDR1 SGHKS and CDR2 YYEKEE (reference sequence). The V and J ends lost 0 bases and 3 bases, in that order; junction bases with no gene match: 2. CDR3 in amino acids: CASSLATSGYEQYF. Written as DNA, the CDR3 is TGTGCCAGCAGCTTGGCCACTAGCGGCTACGAGCAGTACTTC.

The genes are TRBV29-1 and TRBJ1-1; D gene ambiguous. V was clipped by 6 bases and J by 0 bases, with 11 bases between them. The CDR3 totals 13 residues. Looked up from germline, CDR1 is SQVTM and CDR2 is ANQGSEA. CDR3 DNA sequence: TGCAGCGTATTCACAGTTATGAACACTGAAGCTTTCTTT. Translating it yields CSVFTVMNTEAFF.